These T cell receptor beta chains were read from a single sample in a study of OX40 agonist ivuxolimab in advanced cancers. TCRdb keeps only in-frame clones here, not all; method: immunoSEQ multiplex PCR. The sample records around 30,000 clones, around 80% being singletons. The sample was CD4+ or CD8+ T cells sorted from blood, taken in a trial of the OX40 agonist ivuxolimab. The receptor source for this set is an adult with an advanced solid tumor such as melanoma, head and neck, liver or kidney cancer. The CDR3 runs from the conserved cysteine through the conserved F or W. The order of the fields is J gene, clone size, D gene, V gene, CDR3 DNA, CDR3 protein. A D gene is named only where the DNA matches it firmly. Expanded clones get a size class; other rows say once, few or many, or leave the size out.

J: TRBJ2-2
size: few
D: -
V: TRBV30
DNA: TGTGCCTGGAGCCCACTGGCGGGAAATACGAACACCGGGGAGCTGTTTTTT
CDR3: CAWSPLAGNTNTGELFF

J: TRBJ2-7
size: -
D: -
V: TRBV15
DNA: TGTGCCACCAGCACCTATGTTGCAGGCCCCTTCTACGAGCAGTACTTC
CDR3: CATSTYVAGPFYEQYF

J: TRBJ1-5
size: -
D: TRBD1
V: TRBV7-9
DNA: TGTGCCAGCAGCCCCGGGACAGGGCCCATGCAGCCCCAGCATTTT
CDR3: CASSPGTGPMQPQHF

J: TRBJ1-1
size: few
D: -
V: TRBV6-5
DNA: TGTGCCAGCAAAACAACCCCCGGGCCGGGCGCTTTCTTT
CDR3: CASKTTPGPGAFF

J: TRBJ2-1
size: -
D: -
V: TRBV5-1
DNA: TGCGCCAGCAACGCCGGGCAGAGGGATGAGCAGTTCTTC
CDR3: CASNAGQRDEQFF

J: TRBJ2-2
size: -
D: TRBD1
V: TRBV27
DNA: TGTGCCAGCAGTTACTACAGGGGGCAGACCGGGGAGCTGTTTTTT
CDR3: CASSYYRGQTGELFF

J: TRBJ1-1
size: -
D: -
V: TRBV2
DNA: TGTGCCAGCACCCAAACCACAGGACCTGAAGCTTTCTTT
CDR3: CASTQTTGPEAFF

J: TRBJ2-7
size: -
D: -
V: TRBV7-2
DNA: TGTGCCAGCAGCGCAGGGGGGCCCTACGAGCAGTACTTC
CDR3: CASSAGGPYEQYF

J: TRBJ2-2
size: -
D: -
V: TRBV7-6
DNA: TGTGCCAGCAGCCGACAAGGCGGGCAGTCCACCGGGGAGCTGTTTTTT
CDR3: CASSRQGGQSTGELFF

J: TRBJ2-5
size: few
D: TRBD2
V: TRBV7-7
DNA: TGTGCTAGCAGCTTAGGGGTAGCGGGAGTGGAACAAGAGACCCAGTACTTC
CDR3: CASSLGVAGVEQETQYF

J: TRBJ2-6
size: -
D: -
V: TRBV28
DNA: TGTGCCAGCAGTCCAATGGGGTCCGGGGCCAACGTCCTGACTTTC
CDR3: CASSPMGSGANVLTF

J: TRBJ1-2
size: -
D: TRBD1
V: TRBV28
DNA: TGTGCCAGCTCAGGGGGGAAGGAGAACTATGGCTACACCTTC
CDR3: CASSGGKENYGYTF

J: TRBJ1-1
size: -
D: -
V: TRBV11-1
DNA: TGTGCCAGCAGCTTAGAGCGGACAAGCCTGAACACTGAAGCTTTCTTT
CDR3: CASSLERTSLNTEAFF